This T cell receptor beta chain derives from a study of T cells in Graves' hyperthyroidism and ophthalmopathy. General study points: Using 13 V-J features, a model discriminated ophthalmopathy from stable hyperthyroidism.

CDR3 size: 16 residues. The ends lost 4 bases at V and 9 bases at J; junction bases unmatched: 16. CDR1 is SGHAT, CDR2 FQNNGV, per germline. Many counts were recorded for this clonotype. The antigen is undetermined. Not enrolled were patients with uncontrolled infection, other autoimmune disease, pregnancy or lactation. Clinical symptoms, serum thyroxine, TRAb, thyroid ultrasound and orbital computed tomography informed diagnoses. Amplified TCR beta CDR3 regions derived from RNA transcripts. The HTBI primer set drove a first-round RT-PCR of the TCR CDR3. TCRdb reanalysed the multiplex PCR reads using MiXCR and keeps one entry per CDR3 protein. The sample has fewer than 550,000 distinct CDR3 sequences, around a quarter seen once.

Sequencing was performed on blood. The J gene is TRBJ2-5, the V gene TRBV11-2, with 8 bases aligning to TRBD1. The receptor's source is a woman aged 25 to 39 with Graves' ophthalmopathy. The CDR3 DNA reads as TGTGCCAGCAGCTCGGACCGGGACAGGAGGTGGGAGGCCCAGTACTTC. It codes for CASSSDRDRRWEAQYF.